These 19 T cell receptor beta chains share one sample of origin, sequenced in a study of cytomegalovirus exposure and HLA in healthy donors. The PCR made use of 60 Vbeta and 13 Jbeta primers. Produced via immunoSEQ multiplex PCR; TCRdb's table is partial and in-frame only. The table has about 130,000 clones, around 84% seen once. Sequencing used PBMCs. The source of these receptors is a woman under 30 in good health and CMV-seropositive.

J is TRBJ2-7 and V is TRBV2; 10 nucleotides match TRBD1. Germline trimming cut 8 bases from V and 5 bases from J; bases unmatched to any gene: 6. This CDR3 is built from 13 residues. CDR1 is SNHLY and CDR2 is FYNNEI in the germline V gene. CDR3 amino acids: CASGRQGADEQYF. The CDR3, as DNA: TGTGCCAGCGGGCGACAGGGGGCCGACGAGCAGTACTTC.

The chain has TRBV7-3 and TRBJ2-1; tentatively, D is TRBD1 (6 bases). CDR1 and CDR2 (germline): SGHTA, FQGTGA. This CDR3 is 13 amino acids long. V was cut by 5 bases and J by 7 bases, with 12 bases left in between. CDR3 nucleotides: TGTGCCAGCAGCGGCGAGAGGGGGAATGAGCAGTTCTTC. Its protein product is CASSGERGNEQFF.

V gene TRBV2 combines with J gene TRBJ2-6, with D perhaps matching TRBD1 (5 bases). CDR1 is SNHLY and CDR2 is FYNNEI in the germline V gene. Trimming took off 8 bases at V and 4 bases at J, with 12 bases between the two ends. CDR3 size: 14 residues. The CDR3 sequence is CASLQGSGANVLTF. The DNA of the CDR3 is TGTGCCAGCCTTCAGGGATCCGGGGCCAACGTCCTGACTTTC.

The rearrangement joins TRBV9 to TRBJ1-4, with 7 bases lining up with TRBD1. The V gene's germline CDR1 is SGDLS and CDR2 YYNGEE. V lost 3 bases, J lost 7 bases, and 6 bases stayed unmatched. The CDR3 runs 14 residues. In DNA, the CDR3 is TGTGCCAGCAGCGACGGGACAGTAGCTGAAAAACTGTTTTTT. It codes for CASSDGTVAEKLFF.

Regarding this clone: The final CDR3 position lacks the conserved phenylalanine or tryptophan, pointing to a likely read error. The DNA is omitted, as the CDR3 cannot be located on it reliably, and the CDR3 follows TCRdb's listing. The rearrangement uses TRBV25-1 and TRBJ2-7; the table gives TRBD2 as D, unverified against the DNA. Germline V gene data show CDR1 as MGHDK and CDR2 as SYGVNS. Inclusive of both ends, the CDR3 amounts to 14 amino acids. The CDR3 here is CASSENGRGGFHFR.

J is TRBJ1-2 and V is TRBV6-1; D is uncertain. The CDR3 covers 12 residues. The V gene lost 1 base and the J gene lost 5 bases, with 5 bases spanning the gap. The germline gives CDR1 MNHNS, CDR2 SASEGT. In DNA, the CDR3 is TGTGCCAGCAGTGAAGACGGGTATGGCTACACCTTC. Amino acids: CASSEDGYGYTF.

The chain has TRBV7-3 and TRBJ2-1; 15 bases line up with TRBD2. The CDR3 runs 15 residues. V lost 5 bases, J lost 7 bases, and 3 bases stayed unmatched. Germline-derived CDR1 and CDR2 are SGHTA and FQGTGA. CDR3 sequence: CASSGGLAGGNEQFF. The CDR3 region has the DNA TGTGCCAGCAGCGGAGGACTAGCGGGGGGGAATGAGCAGTTCTTC.

This clone was found a few times. The chain is built from TRBV28 and TRBJ1-1; D is uncertain. Trimming removed 5 bases from V and 10 bases from J, with 17 bases in between. This CDR3 has 13 amino acids. Germline V gene lookup returns CDR1 MDHEN and CDR2 SYDVKM. The CDR3 DNA sequence: TGTGCCAGCAGTGAAGCGTCCTTTGTCTTAGCTTTCTTT. Encoded protein: CASSEASFVLAFF.

V and J are TRBV5-4 and TRBJ1-3; D possibly corresponds to TRBD1 (5 bases). The CDR3 has 15 residues. V was cut by 2 bases and J by 0 bases, with 9 bases left in between. Per the germline V gene, CDR1 is SGHNT and CDR2 is YYREEE (reference sequence). The CDR3 region has the DNA TGTGCCAGCAGCTTAAATCAGGGCTCTGGAAACACCATATATTTT. Amino acid sequence: CASSLNQGSGNTIYF.

This clone was counted a single time. V usage is TRBV5-1 and J usage is TRBJ2-1; D possibly corresponds to TRBD2 (7 bases). The length of the CDR3 is 14 residues. The V gene lost 0 bases and the J gene lost 15 bases, with 19 bases spanning the gap. In germline, CDR1 is SGHRS, CDR2 YFSETQ. The CDR3 loop is CASSLEGGPCKRFF. The CDR3 DNA is TGCGCCAGCAGCTTGGAGGGGGGGCCCTGTAAGAGGTTCTTC.

The J gene is TRBJ2-5, the V gene TRBV5-1, with 7 positions matching TRBD2. The trim removed 5 bases at V and 5 bases at J, leaving 6 bases unmatched. Germline V gives CDR1 SGHRS, CDR2 YFSETQ. The CDR3 is 13 amino acids. DNA of the CDR3: TGCGCCAGCAGTCGGGACTATGAGGAGACCCAGTACTTC. Amino acid sequence: CASSRDYEETQYF.

The V call is TRBV9, the J call TRBJ2-3, with TRBD2 matching 8 bases. CDR1 and CDR2 (germline): SGDLS, YYNGEE. The length of the CDR3 is 15 residues. V was clipped by 4 bases and J by 5 bases; unmatched bases: 9. In DNA form, the CDR3 reads TGTGCCAGCAGCCTACGGGGGGGGGAAGGAGATACGCAGTATTTT. Translated: CASSLRGGEGDTQYF. Complete variable domain (other parts from reference TRBV9 and TRBJ2-3): DSGVTQTPKHLITATGQRVTLRCSPRSGDLSVYWYQQSLDQGLQFLIQYYNGEERAKGNILERFSAQQFPDLHSELNLSSLELGDSALYFCASSLRGGEGDTQYFGPGTRLTVL.

This chain joins TRBV7-9 and TRBJ2-7; 8 bases fit TRBD1. This CDR3 has 17 amino acids. Germline CDR1 is SEHNR and CDR2 is FQNEAQ (reference sequence). With 5 bases clipped from V and 2 bases from J, the junction kept 14 bases outside the gene matches. The CDR3 DNA reads as TGTGCCAGCAGCACTTACTCCGGGACAGGACGACCCTACGAGCAGTACTTC. It specifies CASSTYSGTGRPYEQYF.

The V call is TRBV20-1, the J call TRBJ2-5; D is uncertain. This CDR3 region has 10 residues. Germline assignment: CDR1 DFQATT and CDR2 SNEGSKA (reference sequence). The CDR3 sequence: CIEHSETQYF. CDR3 sequence (DNA): TGCATCGAGCATTCCGAGACCCAGTACTTC.

In this sample, this clone turned up once. The chain joins TRBV7-9 to TRBJ2-2; possible D gene TRBD1, 5 bases. Germline CDR1 is SEHNR and CDR2 is FQNEAQ (reference sequence). This CDR3 is 13 amino acids long. V dropped 3 bases and J dropped 7 bases, with 9 bases sitting between them. In nucleotides, the CDR3 is TGTGCCAGCAGCTTTCAGGGTATCGGGGAGCTGTTTTTT. Its protein product is CASSFQGIGELFF.

Only a few counts were recorded for this clone. The rearrangement joins TRBV4-2 to TRBJ1-4, with TRBD1 matching over 8 bases. Germline CDR1 and CDR2: LGHNA and YNFKEQ. The CDR3 sequence is 13 residues long. Trimming removed 2 bases from V and 8 bases from J; junction bases left unmatched: 1. The CDR3 is CASSQPGGEKLFF. CDR3 DNA: TGTGCCAGCAGCCAACCAGGGGGCGAAAAACTGTTTTTT.

The rearrangement uses TRBV6-5 and TRBJ2-1; TRBD1 matches 7 bases. The CDR3 is made up of 14 amino acids. CDR1 is MNHEY, CDR2 SVGAGI, per germline. V gave up 6 bases and J gave up 4 bases; unmatched junction bases: 6. The chain's CDR3 is CASRPGTEYNEQFF. The CDR3 region has the DNA TGTGCCAGCAGACCCGGGACAGAGTACAATGAGCAGTTCTTC.

The chain uses TRBV7-2 and TRBJ1-1; D remains ambiguous. Deletions cut 5 bases from V and 1 base from J, with 11 bases between. CDR3 length: 14 amino acids. Germline values: CDR1 SGHTA, CDR2 FQGNSA. The CDR3 is CASSPLTGNTEAFF. The CDR3, as DNA: TGTGCCAGCAGCCCCTTGACTGGGAACACTGAAGCTTTCTTT.

This clone was detected only a few times. J is TRBJ2-7 and V is TRBV5-4, with 7 bases matching TRBD1. Germline CDR1 SGHNT, CDR2 YYREEE (reference sequence). The V gene end was trimmed by 0 bases and the J gene end by 7 bases; junction bases not matched to a gene: 10. The CDR3 runs to 15 residues. The CDR3 loop is CASSLGAGPQGEQYF. The CDR3 DNA reads as TGTGCCAGCAGCTTGGGGGCAGGGCCACAGGGGGAGCAGTACTTC.